The 19 T cell receptor beta chains below come from one sample, sequenced in a study of CD4+ T cells in melanoma. TCRdb's table, derived via immunoSEQ multiplex PCR, lists solely in-frame clones and lacks some. The sample has just under 10,000 clones, about 78% seen once. Sequenced: tumor tissue. These receptors were collected from a human donor with melanoma.

In DNA form, the CDR3 reads TGCAGCTTTCTAGCGGGGTCCACCGGGGAGCTGTTTTTT. Its translation is CSFLAGSTGELFF. V is TRBV29-1 and J is TRBJ2-2; 9 nucleotides align to TRBD2. Germline V gives CDR1 SQVTM, CDR2 ANQGSEA. The CDR3 covers 13 residues. V lost 8 bases to trimming and J lost 4 bases; unmatched junction nucleotides: 5.

The chain employs TRBV7-3 and TRBJ2-5; 7 positions match TRBD2. V was clipped by 5 bases and J by 4 bases; unmatched bases: 4. Per germline, CDR1 SGHTA and CDR2 FQGTGA. The CDR3 has 13 amino acids. The DNA of the CDR3 is TGTGCCAGCAGCAGAGGGGAGGGAGAGACCCAGTACTTC. Its protein product is CASSRGEGETQYF.

This chain joins TRBV7-7 and TRBJ2-5; the D gene is possibly TRBD1 (6 bases). Germline values: CDR1 SSHAT, CDR2 FNYEAQ (reference sequence). Trimming took off 1 base at V and 3 bases at J, with 12 bases between the two ends. The CDR3 length is 15 residues. The CDR3 bases are TGTGCCAGCAGCTTAGATTGGACAGCCAAAGAGACCCAGTACTTC. Translated, it gives CASSLDWTAKETQYF.

J is TRBJ1-2 and V is TRBV7-8; 7 positions agree with TRBD1. CDR1 SGHVS and CDR2 FQNEAQ come from the germline V gene. The CDR3 is 14 residues long. With 5 bases clipped from V and 4 bases from J, the junction kept 7 bases outside the gene matches. The CDR3 reads CASSTSTGIYGYTF. Written as DNA, the CDR3 is TGTGCCAGCAGCACCTCGACAGGGATCTATGGCTACACCTTC.

The V gene is TRBV11-3, the J gene TRBJ2-2; TRBD1 is a possible D gene (5 bases). The V end was cut by 4 bases, the J end by 6 bases, with 15 bases between. The V gene's germline CDR1 is SGHNT and CDR2 YENEEA. The CDR3 consists of 15 residues. The CDR3 loop is CASSSTPGYPGELFF. CDR3 sequence (DNA): TGTGCCAGCAGCTCAACGCCAGGGTACCCCGGGGAGCTGTTTTTT.

The J gene is TRBJ2-5, the V gene TRBV4-1; tentatively, D is TRBD2 (6 bases). Germline CDR1 and CDR2: MGHRA and YSYEKL. The CDR3 runs to 16 residues. Trimming removed 2 bases at V and 4 bases at J, with 17 bases between. CDR3 nucleotide sequence: TGCGCCAGCAGCCAACAGAGGGATGGAGGGAGAGAGACCCAGTACTTC. Residues: CASSQQRDGGRETQYF.

This clone was picked up one time. The rearrangement uses TRBV2 and TRBJ1-2; no clear D. The CDR3 runs to 12 residues. Trimming left V 4 bases short and J 8 bases short, with 11 bases between. Per germline, CDR1 SNHLY and CDR2 FYNNEI. The CDR3 is CASSALELGYTF. CDR3 coding DNA: TGTGCCAGCAGTGCCTTAGAGCTGGGCTACACCTTC.

The CDR3 sequence: CASSLVQGNTEAFF. As DNA, the CDR3 is TGTGCCAGCAGTTTAGTACAGGGGAACACTGAAGCTTTCTTT. The chain uses TRBV28 and TRBJ1-1, with D maybe TRBD1 (6 bases). V lost 2 bases to trimming and J lost 1 base, with 8 bases between them. The CDR3 sequence is 14 residues long. The germline V gene has CDR1 MDHEN and CDR2 SYDVKM.

The chain joins TRBV14 to TRBJ1-2, with TRBD1 as a possible D gene (6 bases). V lost 2 bases to trimming and J lost 4 bases, with 11 bases between them. The CDR3 totals 14 residues. CDR1 and CDR2 (germline): SGHDN, FVKESK. This CDR3 is CASSQMDSFYGYTF. In DNA, the CDR3 is TGTGCCAGCAGCCAAATGGACAGCTTCTATGGCTACACCTTC.

J is TRBJ1-1 and V is TRBV7-2; D uncertain. The CDR3 is 13 amino acids. Germline-derived CDR1 and CDR2 are SGHTA and FQGNSA. V lost 5 bases to trimming and J lost 1 base, with 8 bases between them. The CDR3 is CASSQRRNTEAFF. As DNA, the CDR3 is TGTGCCAGCAGCCAGAGACGGAACACTGAAGCTTTCTTT. Full variable domain (remainder filled in from reference TRBV7-2 and TRBJ1-1): GAGVSQSPSNKVTEKGKDVELRCDPISGHTALYWYRQSLGQGLEFLIYFQGNSAPDKSGLPSDRFSAERTGGSVSTLTIQRTQQEDSAVYLCASSQRRNTEAFFGQGTRLTVV.

This chain joins TRBV5-8 and TRBJ1-1; D is possibly TRBD1 (5 bases). This CDR3 comprises 13 residues. V was trimmed by 1 base and J by 5 bases, leaving 9 bases between them. The germline CDR1 and CDR2 sequences are SGHTS and YDEGEE. CDR3 loop: CASSLNRRTEAFF. For the CDR3, the DNA is TGTGCCAGCAGCTTGAACAGGAGGACTGAAGCTTTCTTT.

This clone was observed a single time. This chain links TRBV2 with TRBJ2-5; TRBD2 is a possible D gene (7 bases). V lost 5 bases, J lost 4 bases, and 14 bases lay in between. This CDR3 has 14 amino acids. The germline V gene encodes CDR1 SNHLY and CDR2 FYNNEI. In DNA form, the CDR3 reads TGTGCCAGCAGTAAGGGGGGGTCTGGAGAGACCCAGTACTTC. Its protein product is CASSKGGSGETQYF. The full variable domain, in which reference TRBV2 and TRBJ2-5 provide the parts outside the CDR3, is EPEVTQTPSHQVTQMGQEVILRCVPISNHLYFYWYRQILGQKVEFLVSFYNNEISEKSEIFDDQFSVERPDGSNFTLKIRSTKLEDSAMYFCASSKGGSGETQYFGPGTRLLVL.

Only a few counts were recorded for this clone. CDR3 protein: CASSVTSGVGISQQFF. In DNA form, the CDR3 reads TGTGCCAGCAGCGTAACTAGCGGGGTCGGGATCAGTCAGCAGTTCTTC. This chain links TRBV9 with TRBJ2-1, with 10 bases fitting TRBD2. V was clipped by 1 base and J by 11 bases; unmatched bases: 12. Per germline, CDR1 SGDLS and CDR2 YYNGEE. There are 16 residues in the CDR3.

The chain carries TRBV29-1 and TRBJ2-4; TRBD1 agrees at 7 bases. The CDR3 sequence is 13 residues long. Germline assignment: CDR1 SQVTM and CDR2 ANQGSEA. The V and J ends lost 7 bases and 6 bases, in that order; junction bases with no gene match: 9. The CDR3 region is CSGTGQPRNIQYF. CDR3 sequence (DNA): TGCAGCGGGACGGGACAGCCCAGAAACATTCAGTACTTC.

The chain uses TRBV4-2 and TRBJ2-1, with TRBD2 as a possible D gene (5 bases). This CDR3 has 12 residues. Germline-derived CDR1 and CDR2 are LGHNA and YNFKEQ. V lost 4 bases to trimming and J lost 8 bases, with 9 bases between them. The CDR3 region has the DNA TGTGCCAGCAGCCCCAGCGGTTATGAGCAGTTCTTC. This encodes CASSPSGYEQFF.

The V call is TRBV5-1, the J call TRBJ2-3, with 8 bases lining up with TRBD2. Germline-derived CDR1 and CDR2 are SGHRS and YFSETQ. Trimming took 7 bases from V and 1 from J; bases not matched to a gene: 5. This CDR3 has 14 amino acids. CDR3 region: CASWSGGRTDTQYF. The CDR3 coding sequence is TGCGCCAGCTGGAGCGGGGGCCGCACAGATACGCAGTATTTT.

The chain uses TRBV7-3 and TRBJ2-1, with D perhaps matching TRBD1 or TRBD2 (5 bases each). CDR3 size: 15 residues. The germline CDR1 and CDR2 sequences are SGHTA and FQGTGA. Trimming removed 2 bases at V and 7 bases at J, with 15 bases between. The CDR3 region has the DNA TGTGCCAGCAGCTTAGGGGCGAGTAGCGCAAATGAGCAGTTCTTC. Its translation is CASSLGASSANEQFF.

The chain carries TRBV2 and TRBJ1-1; D not resolved. Germline-derived CDR1 and CDR2 are SNHLY and FYNNEI. This CDR3 region has 16 residues. Trimming left V 1 base short and J 4 bases short, with 16 bases between. Here the CDR3 reads CASSEDVNLGITEAFF. The CDR3 region has the DNA TGTGCCAGCAGTGAAGACGTTAACCTCGGAATCACTGAAGCTTTCTTT. Together with reference TRBV2 and TRBJ1-1, the CDR3 gives the full variable domain: EPEVTQTPSHQVTQMGQEVILRCVPISNHLYFYWYRQILGQKVEFLVSFYNNEISEKSEIFDDQFSVERPDGSNFTLKIRSTKLEDSAMYFCASSEDVNLGITEAFFGQGTRLTVV.

This clone is labeled medium-sized. J is TRBJ1-1 and V is TRBV5-1; possible D gene TRBD1, 6 bases. Germline CDR1 reads SGHRS; CDR2 reads YFSETQ. V gave up 4 bases and J gave up 7 bases, with 17 bases separating them. This CDR3 is built from 14 residues. In nucleotides, the CDR3 is TGCGCCAGCAGCCACCACATTGACAGGAATGAAGCTTTCTTT. It yields the protein CASSHHIDRNEAFF.